This TCR beta chain was sequenced in a study of CD8+CD57+ T cells in acquired aplastic anemia listed by TCRdb under 2018. About the study as a whole: DNA extracted from sorted CD4+ and CD8+ cells had a mean of approximately 3.3 ug, with a range of roughly 0.18 to 27.4 ug. Mean read counts for healthy donor samples were 10 million to 10.8 million for CD4+ cells and 11.0 million for CD8+ cells. Study-wide findings and limitations: Around 30 CD8+ CDR3 sequences were found in both patients and controls but appeared to be highly expressed in patients and within the immunodominant clones of the patients. Between patients and healthy controls, no significant difference in CD8+ Simpson's diversity was found (P=0.060).

Genomic DNA served as template for TCR beta VDJ combination and CDR3 sequence profiling. TCR repertoire sequencing was run on an Illumina HiSeq 2000. Per the source publication's procedure: Repertoires were assessed using TRBV/TRBJ rearrangement plots, CDR3 size and DJ length profiles, and Simpson's diversity index. The most abundant DNA sequence in the deep sequencing data was taken as the immunodominant clone. CDR3 amino acid sequences were screened for sharing across subjects and compared with published repertoires and the VDJdb database. The public reads were reanalyzed by TCRdb: fastp trimming at Q25, MiXCR alignment, in-frame beta chains only. Rows are combined by CDR3 protein, so each entry shows the most common genes and DNA. The V and J calls, along with clone size, are taken from TCRdb and not from the paper's own processing. The table for this sample lists roughly 160,000 distinct CDR3 sequences; roughly 63% of them were counted only once. The ten biggest clones cover 45% to 50% of the sample.

As to this clonotype: Its cognate antigen has yet to be identified. Base qualities are missing; no much larger clone stands one base away.

The CDR3 holds 13 amino acids from the cysteine to the phenylalanine. CDR3 DNA only is kept here, 39 bases in frame from base 1. In the germline V gene, CDR1 corresponds to SNHLY and CDR2 to FYNNEI. Deletion took 7 bases off V and 4 bases off J, with a span of 13 bases between the germline ends. TCR repertoires of sorted CD4+ and CD8+ blood T cells from severe aplastic anemia patients and healthy subjects were deep-sequenced in the study. Ficoll-Paque density gradient centrifugation was used to isolate peripheral blood mononuclear cells. Before DNA extraction, CD4+ and CD8+ T cells were sorted with FACS or magnetic beads.

The chain is encoded by TRBV2 joined to TRBJ1-2; the D segment could be TRBD1, given 5 matching bases. The TCR sequence derives from a human donor in good health. The sample was sorted CD4+, CD8+, or CD8+CD57+ T cells (not recorded which) from PBMCs. CDR3 protein: CASTGGLGYGYTF. In nucleotides, the sequence is TGTGCCAGCACTGGGGGATTAGGCTATGGCTACACCTTC.